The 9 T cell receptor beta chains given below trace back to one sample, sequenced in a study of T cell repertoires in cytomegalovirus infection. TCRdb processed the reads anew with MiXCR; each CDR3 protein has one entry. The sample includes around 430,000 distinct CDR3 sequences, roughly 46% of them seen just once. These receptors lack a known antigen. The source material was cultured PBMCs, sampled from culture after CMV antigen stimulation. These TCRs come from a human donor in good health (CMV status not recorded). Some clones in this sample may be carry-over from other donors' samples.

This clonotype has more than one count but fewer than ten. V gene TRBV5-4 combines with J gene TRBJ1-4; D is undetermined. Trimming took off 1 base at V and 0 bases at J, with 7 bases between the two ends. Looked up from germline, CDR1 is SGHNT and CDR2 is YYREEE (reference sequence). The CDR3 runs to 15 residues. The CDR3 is CASSLSKATNEKLFF. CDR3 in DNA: TGTGCCAGCAGCTTGTCGAAAGCAACTAATGAAAAACTGTTTTTT.

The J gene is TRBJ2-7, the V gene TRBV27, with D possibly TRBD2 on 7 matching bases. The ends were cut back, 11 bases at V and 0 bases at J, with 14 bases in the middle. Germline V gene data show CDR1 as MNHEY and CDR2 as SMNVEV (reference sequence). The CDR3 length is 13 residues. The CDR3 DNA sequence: TGTGCCTCGAGAGGGGGGGACTCCTACGAGCAGTACTTC. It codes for CASRGGDSYEQYF.

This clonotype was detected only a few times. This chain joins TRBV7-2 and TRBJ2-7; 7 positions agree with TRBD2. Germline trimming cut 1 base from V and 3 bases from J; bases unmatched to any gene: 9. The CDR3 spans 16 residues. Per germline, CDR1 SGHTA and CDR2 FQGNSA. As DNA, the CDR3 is TGTGCCAGCAGCTTAGGGACTCAGGGAGGGCTCTACGAGCAGTACTTC. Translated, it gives CASSLGTQGGLYEQYF. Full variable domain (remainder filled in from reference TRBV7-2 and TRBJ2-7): GAGVSQSPSNKVTEKGKDVELRCDPISGHTALYWYRQSLGQGLEFLIYFQGNSAPDKSGLPSDRFSAERTGGSVSTLTIQRTQQEDSAVYLCASSLGTQGGLYEQYFGPGTRLTVT.

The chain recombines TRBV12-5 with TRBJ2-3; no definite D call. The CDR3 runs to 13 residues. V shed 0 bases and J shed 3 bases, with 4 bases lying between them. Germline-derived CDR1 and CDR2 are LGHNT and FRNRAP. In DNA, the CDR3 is TGTGCTAGTGGTTTGGTTACGACAGATACGCAGTATTTT. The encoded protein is CASGLVTTDTQYF. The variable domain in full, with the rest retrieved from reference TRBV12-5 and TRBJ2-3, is DARVTQTPRHKVTEMGQEVTMRCQPILGHNTVFWYRQTMMQGLELLAYFRNRAPLDDSGMPKDRFSAEMPDATLATLKIQPSEPRDSAVYFCASGLVTTDTQYFGPGTRLTVL.

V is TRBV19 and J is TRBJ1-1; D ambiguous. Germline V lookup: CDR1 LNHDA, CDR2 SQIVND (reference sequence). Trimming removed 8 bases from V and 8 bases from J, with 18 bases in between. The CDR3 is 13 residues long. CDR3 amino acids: CASGPRAPSEAFF. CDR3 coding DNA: TGTGCCAGTGGCCCGCGGGCTCCGTCGGAAGCTTTCTTT.

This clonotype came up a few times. CDR3 in amino acids: CATWGRDRGSYEQYF. Here the CDR3 DNA reads TGTGCCACCTGGGGAAGGGACAGGGGGTCCTACGAGCAGTACTTC. The chain combines TRBV7-2 with TRBJ2-7; 11 nucleotides match TRBD1. CDR3 length: 15 residues. CDR1 SGHTA and CDR2 FQGNSA come from the germline V gene. The ends lost 10 bases at V and 1 base at J; junction bases unmatched: 9. Filled out from reference TRBV7-2 and TRBJ2-7, the complete variable domain reads GAGVSQSPSNKVTEKGKDVELRCDPISGHTALYWYRQSLGQGLEFLIYFQGNSAPDKSGLPSDRFSAERTGGSVSTLTIQRTQQEDSAVYLCATWGRDRGSYEQYFGPGTRLTVT.

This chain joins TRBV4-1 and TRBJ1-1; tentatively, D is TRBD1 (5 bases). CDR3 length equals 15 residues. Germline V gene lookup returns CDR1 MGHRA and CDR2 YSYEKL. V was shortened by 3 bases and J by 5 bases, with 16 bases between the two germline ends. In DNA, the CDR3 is TGCGCCAGCAGCCAGGCCGGGACGCCCCGTACTGAAGCTTTCTTT. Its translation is CASSQAGTPRTEAFF.

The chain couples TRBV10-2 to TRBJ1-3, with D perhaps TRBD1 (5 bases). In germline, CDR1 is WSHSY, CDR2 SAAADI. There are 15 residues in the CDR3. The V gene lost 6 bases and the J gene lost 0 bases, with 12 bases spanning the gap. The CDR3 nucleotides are TGCGCCAGCAGCCCGTGGGGGGACTCTGGAAACACCATATATTTT. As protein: CASSPWGDSGNTIYF.

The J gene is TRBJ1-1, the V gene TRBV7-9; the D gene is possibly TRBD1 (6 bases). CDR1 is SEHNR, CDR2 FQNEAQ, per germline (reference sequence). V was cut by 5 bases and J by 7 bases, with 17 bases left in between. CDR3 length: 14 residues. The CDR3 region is CASSPKGGRDEAFF. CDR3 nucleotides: TGTGCCAGCAGCCCAAAGGGGGGCCGTGATGAAGCTTTCTTT.